This TCR beta chain emerged from a study of T cells in Graves' hyperthyroidism and ophthalmopathy. Study-level findings and limits: Before onset, by a median of 6.5 months, the model predicted ophthalmopathy.

This clonotype appeared many times. Its cognate antigen is unknown. Uncontrolled infection, other autoimmune disease, pregnancy or lactation led to exclusion. Clinical symptoms, serum thyroxine, TRAb, thyroid ultrasound and orbital computed tomography informed diagnoses. Sampled blood dates from first hyperthyroidism diagnosis, and it precedes any ophthalmopathy symptoms. TCR beta CDR3 regions were amplified from RNA transcripts. HTBI primers drove first-round RT-PCR of the TCR CDR3. TCRdb re-called the multiplex PCR reads through MiXCR, storing one row per CDR3 protein. The table records under 400,000 distinct CDR3 sequences, around 16% of them present only once. The CDR3 consists of 16 residues. The V gene lost 5 bases and the J gene lost 3 bases, with 16 bases spanning the gap. Germline values: CDR1 SNHLY, CDR2 FYNNEI.

The sequenced sample consisted of blood. The TCR originated in a woman aged 18-29 years with Graves' hyperthyroidism that later progressed to Graves' ophthalmopathy. The chain couples TRBV2 to TRBJ2-2; no reliable D call. The CDR3 loop is CASSRYWADHTGELFF. The CDR3 coding sequence is TGTGCCAGCAGTAGGTATTGGGCAGATCACACCGGGGAGCTGTTTTTT.